This T cell receptor beta chain was recorded in a study of shared clonotypes between healthy human individuals. Comments on this clone: Relative to the germline gene, one junction end is altered; a read error may explain this.

Profiling relied on immunoSEQ multiplex PCR, and the TCRdb table lists in-frame clones only, not all of them. The sample consists of some 2,500,000 clones, over 85% of them appearing once. The source material was naive CD4+ T cells from PBMCs. As for subset: CD45RA+ positively selected. The receptor's source is a man between 18 and 29 years old in good health. Some clones in this sample may be carry-over from other donors' samples.

The CDR3 DNA reads as TGTGCCAGCAGTTTATTAGATTATGGCTACGCCTTC. Translation gives CASSLLDYGYAF. This chain links TRBV28 with TRBJ1-2; no clear D gene. Germline assignment: CDR1 MDHEN and CDR2 SYDVKM. The CDR3 extends over 12 amino acids.